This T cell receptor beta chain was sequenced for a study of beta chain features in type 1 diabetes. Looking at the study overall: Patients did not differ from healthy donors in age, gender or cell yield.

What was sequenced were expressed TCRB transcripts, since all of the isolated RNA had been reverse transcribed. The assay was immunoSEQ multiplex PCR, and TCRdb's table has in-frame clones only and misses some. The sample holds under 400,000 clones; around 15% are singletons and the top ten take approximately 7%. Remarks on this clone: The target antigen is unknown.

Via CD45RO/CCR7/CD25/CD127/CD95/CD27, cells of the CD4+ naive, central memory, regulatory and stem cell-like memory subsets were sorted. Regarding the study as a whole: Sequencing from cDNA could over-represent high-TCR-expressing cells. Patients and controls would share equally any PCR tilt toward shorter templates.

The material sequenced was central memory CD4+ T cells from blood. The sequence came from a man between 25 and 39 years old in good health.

CDR3 in DNA: TGTGCCAGCAGCTTGGACATCGGTAGCACAGATACGCAGTATTTT. It is translated as CASSLDIGSTDTQYF. The chain recombines TRBV5-4 with TRBJ2-3; D remains unclear. The length of the CDR3 is 15 residues. Germline assignment: CDR1 SGHNT and CDR2 YYREEE (reference sequence). Trimming cost V 0 bases and J 0 bases, with 8 bases left between them.